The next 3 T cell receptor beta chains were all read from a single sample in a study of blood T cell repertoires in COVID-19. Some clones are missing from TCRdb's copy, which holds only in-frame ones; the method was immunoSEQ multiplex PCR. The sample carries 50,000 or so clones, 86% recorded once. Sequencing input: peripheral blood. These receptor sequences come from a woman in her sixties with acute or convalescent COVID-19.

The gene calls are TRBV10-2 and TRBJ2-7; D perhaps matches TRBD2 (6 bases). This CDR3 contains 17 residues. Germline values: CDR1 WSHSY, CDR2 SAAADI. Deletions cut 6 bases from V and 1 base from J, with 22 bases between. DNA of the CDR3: TGCGCCAGCAGGCCTCCTAGAACCGGGACTGGGTCCTACGAGCAGTACTTC. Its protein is CASRPPRTGTGSYEQYF.

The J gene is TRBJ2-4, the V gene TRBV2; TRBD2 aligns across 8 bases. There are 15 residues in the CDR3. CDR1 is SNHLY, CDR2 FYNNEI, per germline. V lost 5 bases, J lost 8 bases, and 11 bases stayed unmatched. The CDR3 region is CASSQSGGGIYIQYF. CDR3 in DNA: TGTGCCAGCAGTCAGTCCGGGGGGGGAATATACATTCAGTACTTC.

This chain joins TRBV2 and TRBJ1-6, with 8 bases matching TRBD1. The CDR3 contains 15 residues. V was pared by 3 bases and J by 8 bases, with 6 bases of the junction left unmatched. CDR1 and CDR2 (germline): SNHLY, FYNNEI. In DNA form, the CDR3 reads TGTGCCAGCAGTGATCTGCAGGGGGCTTATTCACCCCTCCACTTT. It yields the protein CASSDLQGAYSPLHF.